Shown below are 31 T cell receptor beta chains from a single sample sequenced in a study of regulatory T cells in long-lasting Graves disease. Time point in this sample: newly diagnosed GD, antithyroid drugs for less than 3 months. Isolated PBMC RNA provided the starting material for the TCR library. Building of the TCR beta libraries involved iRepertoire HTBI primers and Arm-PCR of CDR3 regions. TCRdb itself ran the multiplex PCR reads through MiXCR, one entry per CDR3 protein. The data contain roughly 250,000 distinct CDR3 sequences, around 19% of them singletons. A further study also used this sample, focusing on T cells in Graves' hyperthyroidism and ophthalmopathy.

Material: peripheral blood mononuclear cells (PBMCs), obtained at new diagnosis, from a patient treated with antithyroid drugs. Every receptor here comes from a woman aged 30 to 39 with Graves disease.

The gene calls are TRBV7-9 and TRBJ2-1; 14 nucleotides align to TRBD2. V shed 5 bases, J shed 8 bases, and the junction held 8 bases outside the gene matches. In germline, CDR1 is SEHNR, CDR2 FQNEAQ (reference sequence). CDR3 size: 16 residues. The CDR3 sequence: CASSPSTSGRGDEQFF. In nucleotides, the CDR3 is TGTGCCAGCAGCCCTTCGACTAGCGGGAGGGGCGATGAGCAGTTCTTC.

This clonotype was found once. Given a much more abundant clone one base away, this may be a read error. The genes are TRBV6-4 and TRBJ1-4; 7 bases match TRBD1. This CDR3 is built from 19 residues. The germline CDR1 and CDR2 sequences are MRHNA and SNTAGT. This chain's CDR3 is CTSSALLTGKTATNEKLFF. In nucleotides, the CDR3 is TGTACCAGCAGTGCTCTACTGACAGGGAAGACAGCAACTAATGAAAAACTGTTTTTT.

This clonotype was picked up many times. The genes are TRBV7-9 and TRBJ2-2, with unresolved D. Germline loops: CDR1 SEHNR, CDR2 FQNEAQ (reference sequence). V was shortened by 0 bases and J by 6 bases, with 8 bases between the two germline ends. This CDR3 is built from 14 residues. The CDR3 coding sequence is TGTGCCAGCAGCTTAGCAGTAGCAGCCGGGGAGCTGTTTTTT. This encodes CASSLAVAAGELFF. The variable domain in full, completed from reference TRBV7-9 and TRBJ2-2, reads DTGVSQNPRHKITKRGQNVTFRCDPISEHNRLYWYRQTLGQGPEFLTYFQNEAQLEKSRLLSDRFSAERPKGSFSTLEIQRTEQGDSAMYLCASSLAVAAGELFFGEGSRLTVL.

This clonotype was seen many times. Here the CDR3 DNA reads TGTGCCAGCAGGGGGGACGTCGGGATTTCACCCCTCCACTTT. Protein sequence: CASRGDVGISPLHF. The chain combines TRBV2 with TRBJ1-6, with D maybe TRBD1 (5 bases). V was trimmed by 6 bases and J by 9 bases, leaving 15 bases between them. Germline CDR1 and CDR2: SNHLY and FYNNEI. This CDR3 has 14 residues.

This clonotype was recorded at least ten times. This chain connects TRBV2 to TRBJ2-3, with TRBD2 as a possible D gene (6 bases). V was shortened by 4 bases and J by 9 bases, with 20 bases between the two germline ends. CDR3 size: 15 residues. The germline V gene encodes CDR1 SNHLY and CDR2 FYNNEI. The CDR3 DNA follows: TGTGCCAGCAGTGGGGTGGTGGCAGGGCGGGGAACGCAGTATTTT. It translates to CASSGVVAGRGTQYF.

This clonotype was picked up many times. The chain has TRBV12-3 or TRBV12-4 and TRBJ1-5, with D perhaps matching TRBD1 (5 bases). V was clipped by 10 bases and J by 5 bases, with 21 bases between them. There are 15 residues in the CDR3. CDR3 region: CATRREGRGDQPQHF. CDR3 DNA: TGTGCCACAAGGCGAGAGGGTCGAGGGGATCAGCCCCAGCATTTT.

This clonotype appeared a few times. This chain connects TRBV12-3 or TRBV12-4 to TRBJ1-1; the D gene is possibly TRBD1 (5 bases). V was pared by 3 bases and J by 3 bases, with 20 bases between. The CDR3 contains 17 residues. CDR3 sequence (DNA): TGTGCCAGCAGTTTCGAGGTTCGGTTAGGGGCGGACACTGAAGCTTTCTTT. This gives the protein CASSFEVRLGADTEAFF.

In nucleotides, the CDR3 is TGTGCCAGCAGCGCCCGGGACAGGGGGTTTGCCTATGGCTACACCTTC. Translated: CASSARDRGFAYGYTF. The V gene is TRBV9, the J gene TRBJ1-2; 11 bases match TRBD1. Losses at the gene ends were 3 bases for V and 4 bases for J; bases not matched to a gene: 8. CDR3 length equals 16 residues. CDR1 SGDLS and CDR2 YYNGEE come from the germline V gene.

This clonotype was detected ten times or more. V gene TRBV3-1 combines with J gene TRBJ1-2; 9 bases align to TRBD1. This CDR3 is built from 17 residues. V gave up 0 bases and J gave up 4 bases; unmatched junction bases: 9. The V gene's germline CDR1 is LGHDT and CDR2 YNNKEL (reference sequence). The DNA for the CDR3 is TGTGCCAGCAGCCAAGATCTGGGACAGGGCCAATCCTATGGCTACACCTTC. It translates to CASSQDLGQGQSYGYTF. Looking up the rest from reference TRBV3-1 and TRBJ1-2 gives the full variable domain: DTAVSQTPKYLVTQMGNDKSIKCEQNLGHDTMYWYKQDSKKFLKIMFSYNNKELIINETVPNRFSPKSPDKAHLNLHINSLELGDSAVYFCASSQDLGQGQSYGYTFGSGTRLTVV.

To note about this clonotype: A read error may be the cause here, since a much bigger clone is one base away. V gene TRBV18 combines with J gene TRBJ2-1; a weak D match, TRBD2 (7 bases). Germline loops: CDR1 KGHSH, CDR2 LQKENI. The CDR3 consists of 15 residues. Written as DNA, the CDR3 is TGTGCCAGCTCACCCAGAAAGGGGGACTACAATGAGCAGTCCTTC. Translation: CASSPRKGDYNEQSF. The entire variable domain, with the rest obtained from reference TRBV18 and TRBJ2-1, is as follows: NAGVMQNPRHLVRRRGQEARLRCSPMKGHSHVYWYRQLPEEGLKFMVYLQKENIIDESGMPKERFSAEFPKEGPSILRIQQVVRGDSAAYFCASSPRKGDYNEQSFGPGTRLTVL.

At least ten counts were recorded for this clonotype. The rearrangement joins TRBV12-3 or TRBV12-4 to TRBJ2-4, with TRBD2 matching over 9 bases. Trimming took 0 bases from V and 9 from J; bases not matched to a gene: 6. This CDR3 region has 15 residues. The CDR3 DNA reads TGTGCCAGCAGTTTAGCCCCTAGCGGGGCAAGCATTCAGTACTTC. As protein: CASSLAPSGASIQYF.

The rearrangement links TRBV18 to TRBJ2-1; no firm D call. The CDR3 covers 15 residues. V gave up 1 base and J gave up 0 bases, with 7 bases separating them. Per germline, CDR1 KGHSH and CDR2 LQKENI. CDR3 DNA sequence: TGTGCCAGCTCACCACGGGCGGTCTCCTACAATGAGCAGTTCTTC. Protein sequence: CASSPRAVSYNEQFF.

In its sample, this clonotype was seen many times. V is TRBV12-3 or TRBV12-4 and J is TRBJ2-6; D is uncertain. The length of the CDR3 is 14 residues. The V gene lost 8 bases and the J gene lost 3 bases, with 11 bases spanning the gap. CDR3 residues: CASLGWVGANVLTF. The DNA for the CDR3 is TGTGCCAGCCTGGGGTGGGTTGGGGCCAACGTCCTGACTTTC.

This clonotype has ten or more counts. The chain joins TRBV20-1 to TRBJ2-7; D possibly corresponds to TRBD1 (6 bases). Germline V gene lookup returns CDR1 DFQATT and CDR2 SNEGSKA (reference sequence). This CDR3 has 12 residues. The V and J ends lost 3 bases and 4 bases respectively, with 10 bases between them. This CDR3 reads CSASDRQYEQYF. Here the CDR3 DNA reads TGCAGTGCTAGTGACAGGCAATACGAGCAGTACTTC.

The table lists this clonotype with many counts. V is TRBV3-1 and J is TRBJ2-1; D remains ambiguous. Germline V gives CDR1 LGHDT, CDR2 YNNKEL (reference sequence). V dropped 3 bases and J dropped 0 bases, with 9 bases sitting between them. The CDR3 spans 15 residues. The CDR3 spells CASSHDMNSYNEQFF. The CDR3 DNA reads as TGTGCCAGCAGCCACGACATGAACTCCTACAATGAGCAGTTCTTC.

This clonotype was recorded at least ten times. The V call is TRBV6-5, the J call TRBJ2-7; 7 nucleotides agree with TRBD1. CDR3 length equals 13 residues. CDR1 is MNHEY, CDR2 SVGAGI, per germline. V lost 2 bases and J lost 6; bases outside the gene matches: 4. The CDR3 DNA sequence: TGTGCCAGCAGTTACAGAGACAGGGTCGAGCAGTACTTC. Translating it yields CASSYRDRVEQYF.

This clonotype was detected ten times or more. CDR3 protein: CASSQVGEEAFF. In DNA form, the CDR3 reads TGTGCCAGCAGCCAAGTAGGGGAGGAAGCTTTCTTT. The chain couples TRBV4-2 to TRBJ1-1, with TRBD1 as a possible D gene (5 bases). V was cut by 1 base and J by 8 bases, with 8 bases left in between. CDR1 and CDR2 from the germline V gene are LGHNA and YNFKEQ. CDR3 length: 12 residues.

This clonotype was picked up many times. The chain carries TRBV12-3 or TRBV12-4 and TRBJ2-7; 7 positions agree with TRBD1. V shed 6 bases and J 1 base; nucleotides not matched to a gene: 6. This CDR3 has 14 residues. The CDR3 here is CASSSDRRSYEQYF. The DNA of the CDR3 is TGTGCCAGCAGCTCGGACAGGCGGTCCTACGAGCAGTACTTC.

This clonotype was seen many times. The DNA for the CDR3 is TGTGCCAGCGGCCCACTAGCGGGTACGCAGTATTTT. This sequence encodes CASGPLAGTQYF. The V gene is TRBV12-3 or TRBV12-4, the J gene TRBJ2-3, with 9 bases identical to TRBD2. V dropped 8 bases and J dropped 8; count of bases not matched to a gene: 5. The CDR3 runs to 12 residues.

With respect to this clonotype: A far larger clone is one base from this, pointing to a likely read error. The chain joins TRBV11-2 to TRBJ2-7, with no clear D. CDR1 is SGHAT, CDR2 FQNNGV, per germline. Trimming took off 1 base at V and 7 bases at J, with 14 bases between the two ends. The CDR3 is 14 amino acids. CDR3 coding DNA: TGTGCCAGCAGCTTAGGTAGCATCTACAATGAGCAGTACTTC. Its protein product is CASSLGSIYNEQYF.

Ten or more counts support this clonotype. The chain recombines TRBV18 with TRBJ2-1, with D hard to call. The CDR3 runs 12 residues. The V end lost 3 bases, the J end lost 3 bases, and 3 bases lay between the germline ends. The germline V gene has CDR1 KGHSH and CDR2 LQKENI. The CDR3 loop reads CASSPDYNEQFF. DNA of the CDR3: TGTGCCAGCTCACCCGACTACAATGAGCAGTTCTTC.

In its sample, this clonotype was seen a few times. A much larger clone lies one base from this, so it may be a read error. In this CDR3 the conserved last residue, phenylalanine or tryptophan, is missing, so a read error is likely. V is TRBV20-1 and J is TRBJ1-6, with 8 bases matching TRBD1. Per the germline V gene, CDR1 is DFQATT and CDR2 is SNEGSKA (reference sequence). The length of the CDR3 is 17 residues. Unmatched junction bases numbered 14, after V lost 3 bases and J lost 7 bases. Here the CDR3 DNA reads TGCAGTGCTAGCCCCCCGACGGAGGACAGGGTAAATTCACCCCTCCACCTT. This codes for CSASPPTEDRVNSPLHL.

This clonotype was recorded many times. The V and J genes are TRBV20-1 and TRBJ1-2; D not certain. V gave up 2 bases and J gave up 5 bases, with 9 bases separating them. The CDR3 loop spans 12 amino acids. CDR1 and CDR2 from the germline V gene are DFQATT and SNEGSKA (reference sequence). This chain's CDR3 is CSARPWNYGYTF. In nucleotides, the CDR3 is TGCAGTGCTAGACCATGGAATTATGGCTACACCTTC.

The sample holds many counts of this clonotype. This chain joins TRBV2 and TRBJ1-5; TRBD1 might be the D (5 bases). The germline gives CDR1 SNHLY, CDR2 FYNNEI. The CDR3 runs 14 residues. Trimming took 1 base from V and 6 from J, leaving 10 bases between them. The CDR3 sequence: CASSEDGDPQPQHF. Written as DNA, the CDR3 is TGTGCCAGCAGTGAAGATGGGGACCCTCAGCCCCAGCATTTT.

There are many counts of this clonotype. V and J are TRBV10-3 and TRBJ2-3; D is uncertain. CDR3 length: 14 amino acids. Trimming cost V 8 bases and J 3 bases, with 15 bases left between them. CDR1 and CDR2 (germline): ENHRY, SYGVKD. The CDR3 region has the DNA TGTGCCATCCGAGATAGGGAAGGGACAGATACGCAGTATTTT. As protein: CAIRDREGTDTQYF.

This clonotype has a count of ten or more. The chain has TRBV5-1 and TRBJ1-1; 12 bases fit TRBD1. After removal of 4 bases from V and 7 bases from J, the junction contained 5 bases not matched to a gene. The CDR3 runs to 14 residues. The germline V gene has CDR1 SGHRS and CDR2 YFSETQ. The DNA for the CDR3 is TGCGCCAGCAGCACCGGGACAGGGGGCGTTGAAGCTTTCTTT. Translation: CASSTGTGGVEAFF. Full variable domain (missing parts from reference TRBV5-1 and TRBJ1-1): KAGVTQTPRYLIKTRGQQVTLSCSPISGHRSVSWYQQTPGQGLQFLFEYFSETQRNKGNFPGRFSGRQFSNSRSEMNVSTLELGDSALYLCASSTGTGGVEAFFGQGTRLTVV.

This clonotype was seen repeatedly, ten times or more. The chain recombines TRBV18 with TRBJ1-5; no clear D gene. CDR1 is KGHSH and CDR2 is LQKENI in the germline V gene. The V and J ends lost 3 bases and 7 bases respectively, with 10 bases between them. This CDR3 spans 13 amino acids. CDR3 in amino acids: CASSPRDTQPQHF. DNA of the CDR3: TGTGCCAGCTCACCTCGAGACACCCAGCCCCAGCATTTT.

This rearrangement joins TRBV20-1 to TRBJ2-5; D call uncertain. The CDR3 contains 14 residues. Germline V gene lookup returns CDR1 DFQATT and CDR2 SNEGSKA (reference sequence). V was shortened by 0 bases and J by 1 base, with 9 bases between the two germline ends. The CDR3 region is CSARDRCIQETQYF. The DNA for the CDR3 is TGCAGTGCTAGAGACCGGTGCATCCAAGAGACCCAGTACTTC.

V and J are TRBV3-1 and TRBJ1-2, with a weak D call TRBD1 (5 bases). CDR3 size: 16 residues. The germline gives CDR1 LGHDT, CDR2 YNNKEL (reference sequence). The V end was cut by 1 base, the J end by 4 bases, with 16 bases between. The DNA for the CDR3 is TGTGCCAGCAGCCAAGGGTCGCGGGGGGTGTCCTATGGCTACACCTTC. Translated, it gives CASSQGSRGVSYGYTF.

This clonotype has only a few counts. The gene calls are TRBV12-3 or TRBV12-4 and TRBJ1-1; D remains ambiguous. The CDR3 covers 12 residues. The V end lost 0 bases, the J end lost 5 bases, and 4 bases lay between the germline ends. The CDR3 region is CASSLAVTEAFF. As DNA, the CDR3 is TGTGCCAGCAGTTTAGCTGTAACTGAAGCTTTCTTT.

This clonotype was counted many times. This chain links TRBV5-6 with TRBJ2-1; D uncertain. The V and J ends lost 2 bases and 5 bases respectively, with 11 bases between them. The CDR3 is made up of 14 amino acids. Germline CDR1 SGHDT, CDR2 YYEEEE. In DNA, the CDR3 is TGTGCCAGCAGCTTAAGAGTCAGCGACAATGAGCAGTTCTTC. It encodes CASSLRVSDNEQFF.